The 25 T cell receptor beta chains given below trace back to one sample, sequenced in a study of blood T cell repertoires in COVID-19. Measured with immunoSEQ multiplex PCR; TCRdb has only the in-frame clones, and not every one. The data contain around 27,000 clones, just over 85% of them singletons. Sequenced input: peripheral blood. The receptors come from a human donor in a cohort sampled during active COVID-19.

This chain joins TRBV23-1 and TRBJ1-5; TRBD1 aligns across 7 bases. TRBV23-1 is an ORF; its function is uncertain. This CDR3 spans 14 amino acids. After removal of 4 bases from V and 7 bases from J, the junction contained 7 bases not matched to a gene. CDR3 sequence reads: CASSLITGVQPQHF. CDR3 DNA: TGCGCCAGCAGTCTAATAACAGGGGTCCAGCCCCAGCATTTT.

V gene TRBV19 combines with J gene TRBJ1-4; weak D call: TRBD1 (6 bases). This CDR3 has 15 residues. Germline CDR1 is LNHDA and CDR2 is SQIVND (reference sequence). Trimming took off 6 bases at V and 3 bases at J, with 14 bases between the two ends. Here the CDR3 DNA reads TGTGCCAGTAGCGAACAGGGTTTGTCTAATGAAAAACTGTTTTTT. Its translation: CASSEQGLSNEKLFF.

This clone was counted a few times. The chain carries TRBV3-1 (or the pseudogene TRBV3-2) and TRBJ2-7, with D unclear. Germline CDR1 LGHDT, CDR2 YNNKEL (reference sequence). V lost 1 base and J 0 bases, leaving 7 bases between the germline ends. The length of the CDR3 is 14 residues. The CDR3 region is CASSQVGGSYEQYF. The CDR3 DNA reads as TGTGCCAGCAGCCAAGTCGGCGGCTCCTACGAGCAGTACTTC.

The CDR3 is CASRQAGEYQETQYF. The CDR3 DNA is TGTGCCAGCAGACAAGCGGGGGAGTACCAAGAGACCCAGTACTTC. V usage is TRBV5-4 and J usage is TRBJ2-5; 8 bases align to TRBD2. Germline lookup yields CDR1 SGHNT and CDR2 YYREEE (reference sequence). This CDR3 is built from 15 residues. V lost 5 bases to trimming and J lost 0 bases; unmatched junction nucleotides: 6.

The chain combines TRBV2 with TRBJ2-1, with 7 bases that match TRBD1. Looked up from germline, CDR1 is SNHLY and CDR2 is FYNNEI. V dropped 2 bases and J dropped 3; count of bases not matched to a gene: 4. The CDR3 length is 15 residues. DNA for the CDR3: TGTGCCAGCAGTGAAACGACAGGGAACTACAATGAGCAGTTCTTC. Translating gives CASSETTGNYNEQFF.

The chain combines TRBV7-2 with TRBJ1-2; 7 bases fit TRBD1. Germline-derived CDR1 and CDR2 are SGHTA and FQGNSA. With V trimmed by 10 bases and J by 2 bases, 7 bases remained unmatched. CDR3 length equals 13 residues. CDR3 residues: CATSLDRNYGYTF. The CDR3 DNA is TGTGCCACCTCTCTGGACAGGAACTATGGCTACACCTTC. The full variable domain, its missing parts supplied by reference TRBV7-2 and TRBJ1-2, is GAGVSQSPSNKVTEKGKDVELRCDPISGHTALYWYRQSLGQGLEFLIYFQGNSAPDKSGLPSDRFSAERTGGSVSTLTIQRTQQEDSAVYLCATSLDRNYGYTFGSGTRLTVV.

This chain links TRBV6-5 with TRBJ2-7; tentatively, D is TRBD1 (6 bases). CDR1 and CDR2 from the germline V gene are MNHEY and SVGAGI. The CDR3 runs to 14 residues. Trimming left V 5 bases short and J 1 base short, with 12 bases between. CDR3 sequence: CASSRRQESYEQYF. The CDR3 coding sequence is TGTGCCAGCAGTCGAAGACAGGAGTCCTACGAGCAGTACTTC.

The chain is built from TRBV18 and TRBJ2-1; 10 nucleotides match TRBD1. Germline V lookup: CDR1 KGHSH, CDR2 LQKENI. The junction had 6 bases not matched to a gene; V was cut back by 1 base and J by 6 bases. CDR3 length: 16 amino acids. The CDR3 bases are TGTGCCAGCTCACCACTGGGACAGGGGACGCGCAATGAGCAGTTCTTC. This gives the protein CASSPLGQGTRNEQFF.

The chain links TRBV9 to TRBJ1-4, with D unclear. Trimming shortened V by 0 bases and J by 7 bases, and 10 bases separated the two germline ends. Germline loops: CDR1 SGDLS, CDR2 YYNGEE. The CDR3 runs 14 residues. DNA for the CDR3: TGTGCCAGCAGCGTAGGAGGGTGGGGTGAAAAACTGTTTTTT. Translated: CASSVGGWGEKLFF.

This chain connects TRBV6-5 to TRBJ1-1; 7 bases agree with TRBD1. Germline assignment: CDR1 MNHEY and CDR2 SVGAGI. There are 13 residues in the CDR3. J gave up 5 bases and V 4 bases, and 4 bases lay outside the gene matches. CDR3 bases: TGTGCCAGCAGTTTGACAGGGATGACTGAAGCTTTCTTT. Translated: CASSLTGMTEAFF.

The gene calls are TRBV7-9 and TRBJ1-4; D might be TRBD1 (5 bases). This CDR3 spans 17 amino acids. V shed 5 bases and J shed 0 bases, with 16 bases lying between them. Germline V gene lookup returns CDR1 SEHNR and CDR2 FQNEAQ (reference sequence). CDR3: CASSTLPQDPTNEKLFF. As DNA, the CDR3 is TGTGCCAGCAGCACCCTTCCACAGGACCCAACTAATGAAAAACTGTTTTTT.

The gene calls are TRBV5-5 and TRBJ1-2; no clear D gene. Between the trimmed V and J ends, which lost 2 bases and 8 bases, there was a span of 13 bases. Germline assignment: CDR1 SGHKS and CDR2 YYEKEE (reference sequence). The CDR3 spans 13 residues. The CDR3 loop reads CASSLFESSGYTF. CDR3 DNA: TGTGCCAGCAGCTTATTTGAGTCGTCGGGCTACACCTTC.

The V and J genes are TRBV7-9 and TRBJ2-5, with D perhaps matching TRBD1 (5 bases). V shed 2 bases and J shed 2 bases, with 12 bases lying between them. Germline V CDR1 and CDR2: SEHNR, FQNEAQ (reference sequence). The CDR3 contains 15 residues. Here the CDR3 reads CASSLPGALQETQYF. In nucleotides, the CDR3 is TGTGCCAGCAGCTTACCTGGGGCGTTACAAGAGACCCAGTACTTC.

The chain has TRBV2 and TRBJ2-5; maybe TRBD1 (6 bases). The CDR3 has 12 amino acids. V lost 6 bases to trimming and J lost 7 bases, with 12 bases between them. Per the germline V gene, CDR1 is SNHLY and CDR2 is FYNNEI. The CDR3 nucleotides read TGTGCCAGCAGCCCAACCAGGGGGACCCAGTACTTC. It encodes CASSPTRGTQYF.

CDR3 bases: TGTGCCAGCAGCGTCAAATCACGGGGAAATTCACCCCTCCACTTT. Its protein is CASSVKSRGNSPLHF. The rearrangement links TRBV6-5 to TRBJ1-6; D remains unclear. Germline CDR1 and CDR2: MNHEY and SVGAGI. The germline V and J ends were trimmed by 6 bases and 7 bases, with 16 bases remaining between them. This CDR3 contains 15 residues.

The rearrangement joins TRBV29-1 to TRBJ1-4; the D gene is possibly TRBD1 (6 bases). The germline V and J ends were trimmed by 6 bases and 3 bases, with 8 bases remaining between them. CDR1 is SQVTM and CDR2 is ANQGSEA in the germline V gene. This CDR3 is 12 amino acids long. The CDR3 loop is CSVTGSNEKLFF. In DNA form, the CDR3 reads TGCAGCGTGACAGGCTCTAATGAAAAACTGTTTTTT.

The chain employs TRBV12-1 and TRBJ2-2; TRBD2, as called in the table, went unchecked against the DNA. TRBV12-1 has pseudogene status. CDR3 length: 16 residues. CDR3 sequence reads: CASSGPGLANTGELFF. The CDR3 coding sequence is TGTGCCAGCAGCGGACCGGGACTAGCGAACACCGGGGAGCTGTTTTTT.

The chain employs TRBV2 and TRBJ2-1; tentative D call: TRBD2 (6 bases). V gave up 5 bases and J gave up 8 bases, with 13 bases separating them. This CDR3 contains 13 residues. CDR1 and CDR2 (germline): SNHLY, FYNNEI. As DNA, the CDR3 is TGTGCCAGCAGTCGGGAGATAGGGTATGAGCAGTTCTTC. Translating gives CASSREIGYEQFF. Filled out from reference TRBV2 and TRBJ2-1, the complete variable domain reads EPEVTQTPSHQVTQMGQEVILRCVPISNHLYFYWYRQILGQKVEFLVSFYNNEISEKSEIFDDQFSVERPDGSNFTLKIRSTKLEDSAMYFCASSREIGYEQFFGPGTRLTVL.

The rearrangement uses TRBV7-6 and TRBJ1-6, with no clear D. V lost 6 bases to trimming and J lost 8 bases, with 14 bases between them. The germline V gene has CDR1 SGHVS and CDR2 FNYEAQ. This CDR3 region has 14 residues. The CDR3 bases are TGTGCCAGCAGTCCGAGAGGTGAGGATTCACCCCTCCACTTT. This gives the protein CASSPRGEDSPLHF.

This rearrangement joins TRBV29-1 to TRBJ1-2, with TRBD1 matching over 7 bases. Germline V gene sequence: CDR1 SQVTM, CDR2 ANQGSEA. V lost 0 bases and J lost 7; bases outside the gene matches: 5. The CDR3 consists of 13 residues. This CDR3 is CSVEEQGNGGYTF. CDR3 DNA: TGCAGCGTTGAAGAACAGGGGAACGGTGGCTACACCTTC. The full variable domain, its missing parts supplied by reference TRBV29-1 and TRBJ1-2, is SAVISQKPSRDICQRGTSLTIQCQVDSQVTMMFWYRQQPGQSLTLIATANQGSEATYESGFVIDKFPISRPNLTFSTLTVSNMSPEDSSIYLCSVEEQGNGGYTFGSGTRLTVV.

The chain employs TRBV10-3 and TRBJ2-1; D perhaps matches TRBD2 (6 bases). The CDR3 consists of 13 residues. V was cut by 2 bases and J by 9 bases, with 11 bases left in between. Germline V gene lookup returns CDR1 ENHRY and CDR2 SYGVKD. Written as DNA, the CDR3 is TGTGCCATCAGTGAGGGTCAGGGAGGTGAGCAGTTCTTC. This translates into CAISEGQGGEQFF.

The J gene is TRBJ1-6, the V gene TRBV4-2; no definite D call. Per the germline V gene, CDR1 is LGHNA and CDR2 is YNFKEQ. The CDR3 is made up of 14 amino acids. Trimming took 0 bases from V and 6 from J, leaving 6 bases between them. CDR3 nucleotides: TGTGCCAGCAGCCAAGATCGGAGTAATTCACCCCTCCACTTT. This sequence encodes CASSQDRSNSPLHF.

This rearrangement joins TRBV7-8 to TRBJ1-6, with 7 bases matching TRBD1. CDR3 length: 13 residues. Looked up from germline, CDR1 is SGHVS and CDR2 is FQNEAQ. Trimming removed 3 bases from V and 9 bases from J; junction bases left unmatched: 2. The CDR3 loop reads CASSFDRVSPLHF. The CDR3 region has the DNA TGTGCCAGCAGCTTCGACAGGGTTTCACCCCTCCACTTT.

This sequence joins TRBV5-1 and TRBJ2-7; 7 bases fit TRBD1. The ends lost 1 base at V and 2 bases at J; junction bases unmatched: 6. The CDR3 loop spans 15 amino acids. Germline V CDR1 and CDR2: SGHRS, YFSETQ. Here the CDR3 DNA reads TGCGCCAGCAGCTTGACAGGGGCCAGAACCTACGAGCAGTACTTC. Amino acid sequence: CASSLTGARTYEQYF.

V and J are TRBV5-1 and TRBJ1-1; a possible D gene is TRBD1 (5 bases). Looked up from germline, CDR1 is SGHRS and CDR2 is YFSETQ. V was trimmed by 2 bases and J by 7 bases, leaving 12 bases between them. The CDR3 is 13 residues long. CDR3 loop: CASSLRPGGEAFF. The CDR3, as DNA: TGCGCCAGCAGCTTACGCCCGGGGGGTGAAGCTTTCTTT.